The source of this T cell receptor beta chain is a study of blood T cell repertoires in COVID-19. The table came from immunoSEQ multiplex PCR; TCRdb's copy has only in-frame clones and leaves some out. The sample consists of roughly 190,000 clones, 65% to 85% of them appearing once. This CDR3 contains 15 residues. Trimming removed 1 base from V and 0 bases from J, with 8 bases in between. The germline V gene encodes CDR1 SGHRS and CDR2 YFSETQ. Recruitment covered roughly 22 US areas and drew participants whose ages spanned roughly 18 to 100 years. Each recovered donor of Cohort 3 presented with two negative PCRs, clearance, or symptom resolution.

The chain carries TRBV5-1 and TRBJ2-1; D not resolved. The sequence was collected from a woman aged 25 to 39 who had recovered from COVID-19. The material sequenced was PBMCs or T cells enriched from blood (not recorded which). CDR3: CASSLNTVSYNEQFF. For the CDR3, the DNA is TGCGCCAGCAGCTTGAATACTGTCTCCTACAATGAGCAGTTCTTC. The whole variable domain, filled in from reference TRBV5-1 and TRBJ2-1, reads KAGVTQTPRYLIKTRGQQVTLSCSPISGHRSVSWYQQTPGQGLQFLFEYFSETQRNKGNFPGRFSGRQFSNSRSEMNVSTLELGDSALYLCASSLNTVSYNEQFFGPGTRLTVL.